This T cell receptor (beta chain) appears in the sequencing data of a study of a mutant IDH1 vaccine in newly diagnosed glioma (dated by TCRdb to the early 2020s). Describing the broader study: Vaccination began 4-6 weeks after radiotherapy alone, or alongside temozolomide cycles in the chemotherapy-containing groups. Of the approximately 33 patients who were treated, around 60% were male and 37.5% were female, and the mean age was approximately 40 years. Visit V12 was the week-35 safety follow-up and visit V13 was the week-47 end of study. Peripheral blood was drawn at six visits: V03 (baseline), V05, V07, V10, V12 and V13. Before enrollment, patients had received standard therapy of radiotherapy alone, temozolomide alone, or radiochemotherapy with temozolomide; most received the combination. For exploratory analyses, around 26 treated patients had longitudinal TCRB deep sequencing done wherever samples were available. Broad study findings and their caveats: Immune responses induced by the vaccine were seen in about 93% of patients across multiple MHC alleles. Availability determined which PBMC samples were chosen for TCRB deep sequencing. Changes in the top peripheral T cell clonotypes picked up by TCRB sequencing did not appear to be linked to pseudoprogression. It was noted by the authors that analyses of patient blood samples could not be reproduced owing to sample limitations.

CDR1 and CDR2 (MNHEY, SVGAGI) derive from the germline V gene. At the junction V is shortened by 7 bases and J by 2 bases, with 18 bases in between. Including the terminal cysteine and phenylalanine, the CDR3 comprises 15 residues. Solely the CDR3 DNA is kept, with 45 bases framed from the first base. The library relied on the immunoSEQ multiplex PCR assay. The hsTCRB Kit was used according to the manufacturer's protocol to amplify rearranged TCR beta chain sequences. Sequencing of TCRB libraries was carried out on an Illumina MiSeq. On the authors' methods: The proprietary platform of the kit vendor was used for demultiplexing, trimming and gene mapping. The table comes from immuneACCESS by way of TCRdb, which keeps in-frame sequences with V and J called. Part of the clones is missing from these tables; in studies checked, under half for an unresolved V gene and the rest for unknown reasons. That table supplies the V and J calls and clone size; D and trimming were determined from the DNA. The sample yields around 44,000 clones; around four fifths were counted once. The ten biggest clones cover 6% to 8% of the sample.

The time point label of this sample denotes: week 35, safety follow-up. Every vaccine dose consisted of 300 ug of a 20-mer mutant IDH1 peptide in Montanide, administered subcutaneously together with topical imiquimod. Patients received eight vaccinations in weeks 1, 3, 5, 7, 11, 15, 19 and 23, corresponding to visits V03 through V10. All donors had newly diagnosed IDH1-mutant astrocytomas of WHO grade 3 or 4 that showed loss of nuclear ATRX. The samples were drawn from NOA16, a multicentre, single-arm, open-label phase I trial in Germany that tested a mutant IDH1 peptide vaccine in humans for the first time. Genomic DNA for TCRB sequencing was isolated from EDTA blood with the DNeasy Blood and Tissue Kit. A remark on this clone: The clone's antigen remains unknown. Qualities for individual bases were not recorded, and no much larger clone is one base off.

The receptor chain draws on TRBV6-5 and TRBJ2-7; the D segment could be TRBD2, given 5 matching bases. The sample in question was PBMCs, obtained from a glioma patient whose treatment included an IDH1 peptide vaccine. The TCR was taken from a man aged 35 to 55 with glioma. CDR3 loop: CASTYAPGNPYEQYF. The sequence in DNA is TGTGCCAGCACCTACGCTCCCGGGAACCCCTACGAGCAGTACTTC.